One and the same sample provided the 24 T cell receptor beta chains below, sequenced in a study of T cell responses to AZD1222 COVID-19 vaccine. Profiling relied on immunoSEQ multiplex PCR, and the TCRdb table lists in-frame clones only, not all of them. Of tens of thousands of clones in the sample, 70% to 90% were seen once. The specimen was peripheral blood, collected on day 0 of AZD1222 vaccination. These receptors were obtained from an adult in good health.

The rearrangement links TRBV6-1 to TRBJ1-1; D is ambiguous. The CDR3 is 14 amino acids. Trimming stripped 2 bases from V and 5 bases from J, with 12 bases between. Germline V CDR1 and CDR2: MNHNS, SASEGT. CDR3 amino acids: CASSETWGGTEAFF. The CDR3 DNA reads as TGTGCCAGCAGTGAAACGTGGGGTGGGACTGAAGCTTTCTTT.

This clone was observed a single time. The chain is built from TRBV7-8 and TRBJ2-5; no definite D call. Per germline, CDR1 SGHVS and CDR2 FQNEAQ. Trimming cost V 2 bases and J 5 bases, with 21 bases left between them. The CDR3 is 17 residues long. The CDR3 reads CASSLFGSGRLGETQYF. CDR3 bases: TGTGCCAGCAGCTTATTCGGGTCCGGCCGGCTCGGGGAGACCCAGTACTTC.

This chain uses TRBV7-9 with TRBJ1-1; weak D call: TRBD1 (5 bases). CDR3 length: 13 residues. The V and J ends lost 6 bases and 3 bases respectively, with 11 bases between them. Germline lookup yields CDR1 SEHNR and CDR2 FQNEAQ (reference sequence). The CDR3 spells CASRIMGDTEAFF. The CDR3 nucleotides read TGTGCCAGCAGAATTATGGGGGACACTGAAGCTTTCTTT.

This clone was seen once. V gene TRBV18 combines with J gene TRBJ2-7; possibly TRBD2 for D (6 bases). CDR1 is KGHSH, CDR2 LQKENI, per germline. The CDR3 runs to 15 residues. The V end lost 4 bases, the J end lost 2 bases, and 15 bases lay between the germline ends. CDR3 region: CASSRPTGGAYEQYF. CDR3 nucleotide sequence: TGTGCCAGCTCACGCCCCACAGGAGGGGCCTACGAGCAGTACTTC.

The rearrangement links TRBV12-3 or TRBV12-4 to TRBJ1-2; D possibly corresponds to TRBD1 (6 bases). V was trimmed by 6 bases and J by 3 bases, leaving 11 bases between them. There are 13 residues in the CDR3. CDR3 nucleotides: TGTGCCAGCAGCACAGGGATCGACTATGGCTACACCTTC. Translating gives CASSTGIDYGYTF.

Note on this clone: A read error may produce the germline difference seen at one junction end. The chain employs TRBV5-6 and TRBJ1-6; TRBD1 matches 8 bases. CDR1 is SGHDT and CDR2 is YYEEEE in the germline V gene. The CDR3 covers 14 residues. CDR3 region: CASSRDRKNSSLHF. The CDR3, as DNA: TGTGCCAGCAGCCGGGACAGGAAGAATTCATCCCTCCACTTT. Full variable domain (rest looked up from reference TRBV5-6 and TRBJ1-6): DAGVTQSPTHLIKTRGQQVTLRCSPKSGHDTVSWYQQALGQGPQFIFQYYEEEERQRGNFPDRFSGHQFPNYSSELNVNALLLGDSALYLCASSRDRKNSSLHFGNGTRLTVT.

This clone was seen a few times. The DNA is left out, because the CDR3 cannot be placed on it with certainty; the CDR3 is given as TCRdb lists it. This chain connects TRBV11-2 to TRBJ1-2. The CDR3 contains 12 residues when both ends are counted. The germline V gene has CDR1 SGHAT and CDR2 FQNNGV. This CDR3 is CASSFGVGTHTF.

This chain connects TRBV5-6 to TRBJ2-2, with TRBD2 as a possible D gene (6 bases). V lost 3 bases and J lost 2, with 17 bases in between. This CDR3 has 17 residues. Germline loops: CDR1 SGHDT, CDR2 YYEEEE. The CDR3 here is CASSYSNWGENTGELFF. The CDR3 DNA sequence: TGTGCCAGCAGCTACTCAAACTGGGGGGAAAACACCGGGGAGCTGTTTTTT.

The chain has TRBV11-3 and TRBJ2-3; 9 bases are a match to TRBD2. CDR3 length equals 16 residues. V lost 1 base to trimming and J lost 2 bases; unmatched junction nucleotides: 4. The V gene's germline CDR1 is SGHNT and CDR2 YENEEA. CDR3 sequence (DNA): TGTGCCAGCAGCTTAGGGACTAGCGCCTACACAGATACGCAGTATTTT. It encodes CASSLGTSAYTDTQYF.

This clone is categorized as medium-sized (0.01 to 0.1%). The rearrangement joins TRBV19 to TRBJ1-2; 7 bases align to TRBD1. CDR3 length: 12 amino acids. CDR1 and CDR2 (germline): LNHDA, SQIVND (reference sequence). V trimming: 8 bases; J trimming: 5 bases; junction bases outside the gene matches: 5. CDR3 amino acids: CASSQGEYGYTF. CDR3 sequence (DNA): TGTGCCAGTTCTCAGGGGGAATATGGCTACACCTTC.

This clone was counted a single time. The V gene is TRBV4-2, the J gene TRBJ2-3, with TRBD2 identical over 8 bases. With V trimmed by 0 bases and J by 3 bases, 5 bases remained unmatched. CDR1 and CDR2 (germline): LGHNA, YNFKEQ. This CDR3 region has 16 residues. CDR3 protein: CASSQDKRGGTDTQYF. CDR3 DNA sequence: TGTGCCAGCAGCCAAGATAAACGGGGGGGAACAGATACGCAGTATTTT.

The chain joins TRBV19 to TRBJ2-7; a weak D match, TRBD1 (6 bases). The length of the CDR3 is 14 residues. Germline V gene data show CDR1 as LNHDA and CDR2 as SQIVND (reference sequence). V lost 5 bases and J 3 bases, leaving 14 bases between the germline ends. The CDR3 DNA reads as TGTGCCAGTAGTGGAACCGGGACAAACTACGAGCAGTACTTC. It specifies CASSGTGTNYEQYF.

This rearrangement joins TRBV10-1 to TRBJ2-1; D is ambiguous. V lost 5 bases and J 8 bases, leaving 19 bases between the germline ends. This CDR3 has 15 residues. Germline-derived CDR1 and CDR2 are WNHNN and SYGVQD (reference sequence). CDR3 sequence reads: CASSPAGPLQDEQFF. CDR3 sequence (DNA): TGCGCCAGCAGTCCCGCTGGACCCTTACAAGATGAGCAGTTCTTC.

The genes are TRBV24-1 and TRBJ2-1; D is undetermined. The germline gives CDR1 KGHDR, CDR2 SFDVKD. V lost 5 bases and J lost 3, with 7 bases in between. The CDR3 spans 13 residues. CDR3 protein: CATSAPLYNEQFF. The CDR3 DNA reads as TGTGCCACCAGTGCTCCCCTCTACAATGAGCAGTTCTTC.

The genes are TRBV27 and TRBJ1-4; possibly TRBD1 for D (5 bases). The V gene's germline CDR1 is MNHEY and CDR2 SMNVEV (reference sequence). The CDR3 sequence is 15 residues long. Trimming removed 4 bases at V and 6 bases at J, with 15 bases between. CDR3 residues: CASSYRQTGDEKLFF. CDR3 DNA sequence: TGTGCCAGCAGTTACCGCCAAACGGGGGATGAAAAACTGTTTTTT.

CDR3 coding DNA: TGTGCCAGCAGCTTAGGGGTAGGGCAAGAGACCCAGTACTTC. Residues: CASSLGVGQETQYF. The chain has TRBV7-2 and TRBJ2-5; D uncertain. The V end lost 1 base, the J end lost 2 bases, and 8 bases lay between the germline ends. The CDR3 is 14 amino acids. The germline CDR1 and CDR2 sequences are SGHTA and FQGNSA.

The chain employs TRBV27 and TRBJ2-3; TRBD2 matches at 8 bases. The CDR3 is made up of 16 amino acids. J lost 3 bases, V lost 3 bases, and 8 bases had no gene match. Germline-derived CDR1 and CDR2 are MNHEY and SMNVEV (reference sequence). The CDR3 here is CASSLASGSGTDTQYF. The CDR3 DNA is TGTGCCAGCAGTTTGGCGAGCGGGAGCGGGACAGATACGCAGTATTTT.

This clone appeared a single time. The rearrangement uses TRBV2 and TRBJ2-7; D tentatively reads TRBD1 or TRBD2 (6 bases each). Trimming shortened V by 7 bases and J by 2 bases, and 15 bases separated the two germline ends. The germline CDR1 and CDR2 sequences are SNHLY and FYNNEI. This CDR3 is 14 amino acids long. The DNA for the CDR3 is TGTGCCAGCAAGGGGAGGCAGGGGCCCTACGAGCAGTACTTC. Its translation is CASKGRQGPYEQYF.

This rearrangement joins TRBV7-2 to TRBJ2-6; 7 nucleotides match TRBD2. The CDR3 is 16 residues long. V gave up 3 bases and J gave up 0 bases; unmatched junction bases: 2. Germline CDR1 and CDR2: SGHTA and FQGNSA. CDR3 loop: CASSFGRGSGANVLTF. DNA for the CDR3: TGTGCCAGCAGCTTTGGGAGGGGCTCTGGGGCCAACGTCCTGACTTTC.

The CDR3: CASSVTGMNTEAFF. CDR3 bases: TGTGCCAGCAGCGTGACAGGGATGAACACTGAAGCTTTCTTT. The chain has TRBV7-2 and TRBJ1-1; 7 nucleotides agree with TRBD1. The CDR3 spans 14 residues. The germline CDR1 and CDR2 sequences are SGHTA and FQGNSA. Trimming at V came to 5 bases and at J to 0 bases, leaving 3 bases not matched to a gene.

This sequence joins TRBV19 and TRBJ2-7, with D uncertain. V was pared by 5 bases and J by 2 bases, with 19 bases between. Germline lookup yields CDR1 LNHDA and CDR2 SQIVND (reference sequence). The CDR3 is 16 residues long. The CDR3 spells CASSPFLKKSTYEQYF. DNA of the CDR3: TGTGCCAGTAGTCCCTTTCTTAAGAAATCAACCTACGAGCAGTACTTC.

The chain couples TRBV19 to TRBJ1-1; D unresolved. Germline V gene data show CDR1 as LNHDA and CDR2 as SQIVND (reference sequence). This CDR3 has 16 residues. V was cut by 0 bases and J by 6 bases, with 17 bases left in between. CDR3 loop: CASSIDLSGSGPEAFF. DNA of the CDR3: TGTGCCAGTAGTATAGATCTATCGGGCAGCGGACCTGAAGCTTTCTTT. The full variable domain, with the rest looked up from reference TRBV19 and TRBJ1-1, is DGGITQSPKYLFRKEGQNVTLSCEQNLNHDAMYWYRQDPGQGLRLIYYSQIVNDFQKGDIAEGYSVSREKKESFPLTVTSAQKNPTAFYLCASSIDLSGSGPEAFFGQGTRLTVV.

V usage is TRBV29-1 and J usage is TRBJ2-5; perhaps TRBD1 as D (5 bases). Per germline, CDR1 SQVTM and CDR2 ANQGSEA. The CDR3 extends over 12 amino acids. This chain's CDR3 is CSGIRGEETQYF. CDR3 coding DNA: TGCAGTGGTATTAGGGGCGAAGAGACCCAGTACTTC.

The genes are TRBV7-2 and TRBJ1-5, with unresolved D. The CDR3 length is 14 residues. Trimming took 1 base from V and 6 from J, leaving 10 bases between them. Germline V CDR1 and CDR2: SGHTA, FQGNSA. CDR3 loop: CASSLGQGSQPQHF. The DNA for the CDR3 is TGTGCCAGCAGCTTAGGACAAGGGAGTCAGCCCCAGCATTTT.